What follows are 31 T cell receptor beta chains derived from one specimen sequenced in a study of T cells expressing NK-cell markers. From its re-call of the 5' RACE reads, TCRdb lists each CDR3 protein once, without DNA. Its table lists roughly 420,000 distinct CDR3 sequences. The specimen sequenced was blood T cells: a sorted CD56 or NKG2C T cell subset, CD4+ or CD8+ T cells, or bulk PBMC T cells (not recorded which). The receptors were sampled from a woman aged 18 to 69 in good health.

This chain connects TRBV29-1 to TRBJ2-7; there is no DNA to check the TCRdb D call of TRBD1. Germline V gives CDR1 SQVTM, CDR2 ANQGSEA. This CDR3 region has 12 residues. The CDR3 protein is CSGGTASYEQYF.

The chain combines TRBV15 with TRBJ2-7; as DNA is missing, the TRBD1 call by TCRdb cannot be tested. CDR3 length equals 15 residues. CDR1 is LNHNV, CDR2 YYDKDF, per germline (reference sequence). CDR3 amino acids: CATSSPGQGAYEQYF.

This chain links TRBV18 with TRBJ2-5; the D call from TCRdb, TRBD2, cannot be confirmed without DNA. The germline V gene encodes CDR1 KGHSH and CDR2 LQKENI. This CDR3 is 14 amino acids long. The CDR3 region is CASSQLAGKETQYF.

This chain links TRBV9 with TRBJ1-5. This CDR3 comprises 13 residues. Germline V gives CDR1 SGDLS, CDR2 YYNGEE. The CDR3 loop is CASGENGNQPQHF.

The V gene is TRBV10-3, the J gene TRBJ2-1; TCRdb lists TRBD2, though no DNA is available to test this call. Per germline, CDR1 ENHRY and CDR2 SYGVKD. The CDR3 is made up of 15 amino acids. CDR3 loop: CAISGPRDSYNEQFF.

The chain has TRBV5-1 and TRBJ2-3; the TCRdb D gene call, TRBD1, has no DNA to confirm it. CDR3 length equals 14 residues. Looked up from germline, CDR1 is SGHRS and CDR2 is YFSETQ. CDR3 in amino acids: CASSFQGNTDTQYF.

The chain recombines TRBV20-1 with TRBJ2-1. The V gene's germline CDR1 is DFQATT and CDR2 SNEGSKA (reference sequence). The CDR3 covers 14 residues. CDR3 sequence reads: CSAKGLYLHNEQFF.

V is TRBV12-3 or TRBV12-4 and J is TRBJ2-4; TCRdb's D call of TRBD2 is untestable without DNA. The CDR3 extends over 17 amino acids. CDR3 region: CASSVSGRVLAKNIQYF.

The chain joins TRBV4-2 to TRBJ2-1. The CDR3 contains 12 residues. Germline V gene lookup returns CDR1 LGHNA and CDR2 YNFKEQ. This CDR3 is CASSQDLSEQFF.

V usage is TRBV9 and J usage is TRBJ1-1; TCRdb designates TRBD1, a call that cannot be tested without DNA. The CDR3 is 17 residues long. Germline CDR1 SGDLS, CDR2 YYNGEE. CDR3 sequence: CASSGQTQTQMNTEAFF.

The chain links TRBV12-3 or TRBV12-4 to TRBJ2-1; TCRdb gives TRBD1 as the D gene, but with no DNA this cannot be confirmed. The CDR3 runs to 17 residues. The CDR3 here is CASSLARGTGGYNEQFF.

The chain combines TRBV11-3 with TRBJ2-1. The CDR3 sequence is 16 residues long. CDR1 and CDR2 (germline): SGHNT, YENEEA. The chain's CDR3 is CASSGGGGGSYNEQFF.

The chain joins TRBV7-9 to TRBJ1-3. This CDR3 region has 13 residues. Germline CDR1 is SEHNR and CDR2 is FQNEAQ (reference sequence). The CDR3 loop reads CASSLEARNTIYF.

The rearrangement links TRBV9 to TRBJ1-1; without DNA, the TCRdb call of TRBD1 cannot be checked. CDR1 SGDLS and CDR2 YYNGEE come from the germline V gene. The CDR3 has 12 residues. CDR3 protein: CASSQTGTEAFF.

The V gene is TRBV20-1, the J gene TRBJ2-1; TCRdb reports TRBD2, a call that lacks DNA to check it against. CDR3 length equals 15 residues. Germline V gives CDR1 DFQATT, CDR2 SNEGSKA (reference sequence). The CDR3 sequence: CSAQTLGLAGGEQFF.

The chain has TRBV5-1 and TRBJ2-1; TCRdb designates TRBD1, a call that cannot be tested without DNA. Germline V gene data show CDR1 as SGHRS and CDR2 as YFSETQ. The CDR3 runs to 16 residues. The CDR3 protein is CASSRDSKGPYNEQFF.

This chain connects TRBV20-1 to TRBJ2-5; TCRdb indicates TRBD1, and absent DNA this call remains unverified. There are 13 residues in the CDR3. The germline V gene encodes CDR1 DFQATT and CDR2 SNEGSKA (reference sequence). CDR3: CSARGGFSRTQYF.

The chain employs TRBV20-1 and TRBJ2-1; as DNA is missing, the TRBD2 call by TCRdb cannot be tested. This CDR3 has 16 amino acids. From germline, CDR1 is DFQATT and CDR2 SNEGSKA (reference sequence). The chain's CDR3 is CSAREKRGGLYNEQFF.

The chain combines TRBV29-1 with TRBJ2-5. This CDR3 spans 12 amino acids. CDR1 SQVTM and CDR2 ANQGSEA come from the germline V gene. The CDR3 protein is CSVGILPETQYF.

The genes are TRBV6-2 or TRBV6-3 and TRBJ1-1; without DNA, the TCRdb call of TRBD1 cannot be checked. This CDR3 is built from 13 residues. Germline V gene sequence: CDR1 MNHEY, CDR2 SVGEGT. CDR3 residues: CASRTGVGTEAFF.

The V and J genes are TRBV20-1 and TRBJ1-6. The germline CDR1 and CDR2 sequences are DFQATT and SNEGSKA (reference sequence). The CDR3 loop spans 14 amino acids. CDR3: CSASAMVALMPLHF.

The V gene is TRBV12-3 or TRBV12-4, the J gene TRBJ1-6; lacking DNA, the TRBD1 call made by TCRdb goes unchecked. The CDR3 contains 15 residues. The CDR3 loop reads CASSGGSSYNSPLHF.

The chain combines TRBV19 with TRBJ1-6; checking the TCRdb D call of TRBD1 is not possible without DNA. Germline loops: CDR1 LNHDA, CDR2 SQIVND (reference sequence). This CDR3 has 15 residues. CDR3 in amino acids: CASSPRQGDNSPLHF.

V usage is TRBV10-1 and J usage is TRBJ1-2; the TCRdb D gene call, TRBD1, has no DNA to confirm it. Germline CDR1 is WNHNN and CDR2 is SYGVQD (reference sequence). This CDR3 region has 19 residues. CDR3 region: CASSESLRDRGLYDYGYTF.

The chain carries TRBV20-1 and TRBJ1-2. This CDR3 is built from 12 residues. CDR1 and CDR2 from the germline V gene are DFQATT and SNEGSKA (reference sequence). The CDR3 sequence is CSSSGANYGYTF.

The chain combines TRBV2 with TRBJ2-7; absent DNA, TCRdb's TRBD2 call cannot be checked. Germline values: CDR1 SNHLY, CDR2 FYNNEI. The CDR3 loop spans 14 amino acids. CDR3: CASRDRGPFYEQYF.

The chain couples TRBV28 to TRBJ1-2; TCRdb gives TRBD1 as the D gene, but with no DNA this cannot be confirmed. The CDR3 covers 15 residues. Germline V gene data show CDR1 as MDHEN and CDR2 as SYDVKM. CDR3 residues: CASGLGQGGHYGYTF.

The CDR3 sequence is CASSYTEQGHPNEQFF. The chain has TRBV6-5 and TRBJ2-1; as DNA is missing, the TRBD1 call by TCRdb cannot be tested. CDR3 length: 16 amino acids. CDR1 and CDR2 (germline): MNHEY, SVGAGI.

The V gene is TRBV7-3, the J gene TRBJ2-5; TCRdb's D gene call, TRBD2, goes unchecked for lack of DNA. CDR1 SGHTA and CDR2 FQGTGA come from the germline V gene. The CDR3 runs to 18 residues. Here the CDR3 reads CASSLTGTSGRTQETQYF.

The chain employs TRBV20-1 and TRBJ2-2; TCRdb outputs TRBD1, but without DNA this stays unchecked. The germline gives CDR1 DFQATT, CDR2 SNEGSKA (reference sequence). The CDR3 contains 16 residues. CDR3 sequence: CSAPKMTGLNTGELFF.

The CDR3 spells CSARVSLLGTVNEQFF. This chain connects TRBV20-1 to TRBJ2-1; TCRdb names TRBD2, which stays unverified in the absence of DNA. CDR3 length equals 16 residues. Germline loops: CDR1 DFQATT, CDR2 SNEGSKA (reference sequence).